The 17 T cell receptor beta chains below come from one sample, sequenced in a study of shared clonotypes between healthy human individuals. Clones were read by immunoSEQ multiplex PCR, and TCRdb kept only the in-frame ones, dropping some. Counted here are over a million clones, about four fifths occurring once; the ten biggest clones make up roughly 0.65%. The sample taken for sequencing was memory CD4+ T cells from PBMCs. The subset: CD45RA-negative fraction. The receptors come from a man aged 18 to 30 in good health. Some clones in this sample may be carry-over from other donors' samples.

The chain is built from TRBV7-2 and TRBJ2-3; D gene uncertain. V lost 5 bases, J lost 0 bases, and 12 bases lay in between. The CDR3 loop spans 15 amino acids. Per the germline V gene, CDR1 is SGHTA and CDR2 is FQGNSA. Here the CDR3 DNA reads TGTGCCAGCAGCCTTGTCCGGAAGAGCACAGATACGCAGTATTTT. Translated, it gives CASSLVRKSTDTQYF.

The chain combines TRBV5-4 with TRBJ2-6, with TRBD1 matching 7 bases. J gave up 2 bases and V 2 bases, and 4 bases lay outside the gene matches. This CDR3 is built from 16 residues. Germline CDR1 SGHNT, CDR2 YYREEE (reference sequence). The CDR3 nucleotides are TGTGCCAGCAGCTTCATGGGGACAGCTGGGGCCAACGTCCTGACTTTC. Translated, it gives CASSFMGTAGANVLTF.

This clone showed up just a few times. The chain is built from TRBV28 and TRBJ1-2; tentative D call: TRBD1 (5 bases). CDR1 is MDHEN, CDR2 SYDVKM, per germline. Trimming cost V 4 bases and J 11 bases, with 29 bases left between them. This CDR3 has 17 amino acids. In DNA, the CDR3 is TGTGCCAGCAGTTCTCCCGCCTTGACAGCTCGAATTTGGGGATACACCTTC. Protein product: CASSSPALTARIWGYTF.

This clone was seen a handful of times. DNA for the CDR3: TGTGCCAGCAGCAAGGGGGGCCTAGCGGGTACCTACGAGCAGTACTTC. Protein product: CASSKGGLAGTYEQYF. V and J are TRBV7-3 and TRBJ2-7; 8 bases are a match to TRBD2. The CDR3 sequence is 16 residues long. CDR1 and CDR2 from the germline V gene are SGHTA and FQGTGA. V dropped 5 bases and J dropped 2; count of bases not matched to a gene: 11.

Remarks on this clone: This may be a read error: a much more frequent sequence differs by one nucleotide. This sample includes further DNA sequences coding for the same CDR3. This chain connects TRBV5-1 to TRBJ2-7; tentative D call: TRBD1 (6 bases). From germline, CDR1 is SGHRS and CDR2 YFSETQ. This CDR3 is 12 amino acids long. Trimming removed 2 bases from V and 4 bases from J, with 7 bases in between. In DNA, the CDR3 is TGCGCCAGCAGCTTACAGGGATACGAGCAGTACTTC. Translation: CASSLQGYEQYF.

This clone has a handful of counts. The V gene is TRBV27, the J gene TRBJ1-5, with D perhaps matching TRBD1 (6 bases). This CDR3 has 14 residues. Germline-derived CDR1 and CDR2 are MNHEY and SMNVEV (reference sequence). Trimming removed 8 bases from V and 3 bases from J, with 14 bases in between. DNA for the CDR3: TGTGCCAGCGGAAGGACAGCTCTCAATCAGCCCCAGCATTTT. Translation gives CASGRTALNQPQHF.

Of note for this clone: A much larger clone differs from this one at a single base, so this may be a read error. The genes are TRBV2 and TRBJ2-1, with TRBD2 identical over 8 bases. The length of the CDR3 is 14 residues. The V gene's germline CDR1 is SNHLY and CDR2 FYNNEI. The CDR3 DNA follows: TGTGCCAGCAGTGACTCGGGAGGGGAGAATGGGCAGTTCTTC. Its protein product is CASSDSGGENGQFF.

This chain connects TRBV6-6 to TRBJ2-1, with 10 bases aligning to TRBD1. The CDR3 sequence is 15 residues long. The ends lost 2 bases at V and 8 bases at J; junction bases unmatched: 6. Germline lookup yields CDR1 MNHNY and CDR2 SVGAGI (reference sequence). Here the CDR3 reads CASSYGTGVGDEQFF. The CDR3 nucleotides are TGTGCCAGCAGTTACGGGACAGGGGTTGGCGATGAGCAGTTCTTC.

J is TRBJ2-2 and V is TRBV11-2; no definite D call. The CDR3 has 15 amino acids. Looked up from germline, CDR1 is SGHAT and CDR2 is FQNNGV. V dropped 5 bases and J dropped 8 bases, with 18 bases sitting between them. The CDR3 here is CASSPRLKHPGELFF. CDR3 DNA: TGTGCCAGCAGCCCTCGACTGAAGCACCCAGGGGAGCTGTTTTTT.

The chain is built from TRBV7-8 and TRBJ2-5; D unresolved. Trimming removed 1 base at V and 5 bases at J, with 8 bases between. Per the germline V gene, CDR1 is SGHVS and CDR2 is FQNEAQ. The CDR3 is 13 amino acids. The CDR3 spells CASSLVTVETQYF. The CDR3 DNA reads as TGTGCCAGCAGCTTAGTAACTGTGGAGACCCAGTACTTC.

The genes are TRBV13 and TRBJ2-7; D gene uncertain. Germline CDR1 is PRHDT and CDR2 is FYEKMQ (reference sequence). There are 13 residues in the CDR3. V lost 2 bases and J 4 bases, leaving 9 bases between the germline ends. DNA for the CDR3: TGTGCCAGCAGCTTAAATGGTCTTTACGAGCAGTACTTC. It translates to CASSLNGLYEQYF.

This clone was seen ten or more times. The chain recombines TRBV6-5 with TRBJ2-7; TRBD2 might be the D (5 bases). The germline V gene encodes CDR1 MNHEY and CDR2 SVGAGI. This CDR3 spans 14 amino acids. Trimming removed 6 bases at V and 5 bases at J, with 17 bases between. CDR3 in amino acids: CASRTPAGVHEQYF. DNA for the CDR3: TGTGCCAGCAGAACCCCCGCCGGGGTCCACGAGCAGTACTTC.

The chain couples TRBV28 to TRBJ1-3; D possibly corresponds to TRBD1 (5 bases). V lost 7 bases, J lost 4 bases, and 14 bases lay in between. This CDR3 has 14 amino acids. Germline CDR1 is MDHEN and CDR2 is SYDVKM. The CDR3 DNA reads TGTGCCAGCAATTCAGGGAGGGAGGGAAACACCATATATTTT. It translates to CASNSGREGNTIYF.

This clone was found a few times. This chain connects TRBV18 to TRBJ2-1; 12 nucleotides match TRBD2. Germline V CDR1 and CDR2: KGHSH, LQKENI. The CDR3 runs to 16 residues. The J segment lost 6 bases and the V segment lost 3 bases, leaving 6 bases of the junction unmatched. The DNA for the CDR3 is TGTGCCAGCTCACCCACCGGACTAGCGGGATTCAATGAGCAGTTCTTC. Encoded protein: CASSPTGLAGFNEQFF.

This chain joins TRBV5-1 and TRBJ2-5; 8 nucleotides line up with TRBD1. CDR1 SGHRS and CDR2 YFSETQ come from the germline V gene. Germline trimming cut 3 bases from V and 4 bases from J; bases unmatched to any gene: 5. The length of the CDR3 is 14 residues. CDR3 DNA sequence: TGCGCCAGCAGCTATGGACAGGGCGGAGAGACCCAGTACTTC. Its protein product is CASSYGQGGETQYF. Variable domain in full (rest from reference TRBV5-1 and TRBJ2-5): KAGVTQTPRYLIKTRGQQVTLSCSPISGHRSVSWYQQTPGQGLQFLFEYFSETQRNKGNFPGRFSGRQFSNSRSEMNVSTLELGDSALYLCASSYGQGGETQYFGPGTRLLVL.

The V gene is TRBV7-2, the J gene TRBJ2-1; TRBD2 aligns across 7 bases. This CDR3 is built from 14 residues. Germline CDR1 SGHTA, CDR2 FQGNSA. V trimming: 4 bases; J trimming: 5 bases; junction bases outside the gene matches: 5. The CDR3 loop reads CASSSRTRNNEQFF. As DNA, the CDR3 is TGTGCCAGCAGCTCCAGGACTAGAAACAATGAGCAGTTCTTC.

Comments on this clone: Other DNA sequences within the sample encode an identical CDR3. This chain connects TRBV7-3 to TRBJ2-1; 12 nucleotides agree with TRBD2. J gave up 7 bases and V 4 bases, and 2 bases lay outside the gene matches. This CDR3 contains 14 residues. Germline CDR1 is SGHTA and CDR2 is FQGTGA. CDR3 loop: CASSSTSGSNEQFF. For the CDR3, the DNA is TGTGCCAGCAGCTCGACTAGCGGGAGTAATGAGCAGTTCTTC.